This TCR beta chain came from a study of blood T cell repertoires in COVID-19. For the study at large: COVID-19 samples from acute and convalescent phases originated in the United States, Italy and Spain.

Here immunoSEQ multiplex PCR was the method, and the copy in TCRdb shows in-frame clones only, minus some. This repertoire shows about 260,000 clones, around 86% found once; its top ten account for about 1.6%. The CDR3 consists of 15 residues. The V and J ends lost 4 bases and 5 bases respectively, with 16 bases between them. Germline assignment: CDR1 SGDLS and CDR2 YYNGEE. This receptor was identified in a woman between 40 and 50 years old who had recovered from COVID-19. The material sequenced was peripheral blood. The chain couples TRBV9 to TRBJ2-4; D may be TRBD2 (5 bases). Here the CDR3 DNA reads TGTGCCAGCAGCTCCAGTTCCCGGGGAGAAAACATTCAGTACTTC. Its protein is CASSSSSRGENIQYF.